The 30 T cell receptor beta chains given below trace back to one sample, sequenced in a study of shared clonotypes between healthy human individuals. Naive CD8 cells lacked CD45RO, underwent positive selection for CCR7 and left out terminally differentiated effector memory CD45RA+ cells. Sequencing was performed with immunoSEQ multiplex PCR; in TCRdb, only in-frame clones are kept and a portion is missing. The table shows over 2 million clones, with less than 95% occurring only once. The specimen was naive CD8+ T cells sorted from blood. The receptors come from a man younger than 35 in good health.

Of note for this clone: Mismatch with germline at one junction end may stem from a read error. The chain joins TRBV11-2 to TRBJ2-5, with a tentative D call TRBD2 (7 bases). In germline, CDR1 is SGHAT, CDR2 FQNNGV. The CDR3 is 13 amino acids. The CDR3 is CACREGVAETQYF. CDR3 DNA sequence: TGTGCCTGCAGGGAGGGGGTGGCAGAGACCCAGTACTTC.

The gene calls are TRBV7-2 and TRBJ1-1, with D unresolved. Germline assignment: CDR1 SGHTA and CDR2 FQGNSA. Trimming removed 5 bases at V and 1 base at J, with 11 bases between. The CDR3 totals 14 residues. The CDR3 DNA reads TGTGCCAGCAGCCCCCGGACGGGGAACACTGAAGCTTTCTTT. Residues: CASSPRTGNTEAFF.

The chain couples TRBV2 to TRBJ2-5; tentatively, D is TRBD2 (5 bases). This CDR3 is built from 16 residues. CDR1 SNHLY and CDR2 FYNNEI come from the germline V gene. The germline V and J ends were trimmed by 8 bases and 0 bases, with 19 bases remaining between them. This chain's CDR3 is CASPGLGPNYQETQYF. Here the CDR3 DNA reads TGTGCCAGCCCCGGACTGGGTCCAAATTACCAAGAGACCCAGTACTTC.

This chain connects TRBV7-9 to TRBJ2-6; 12 bases agree with TRBD2. Germline CDR1 is SEHNR and CDR2 is FQNEAQ (reference sequence). Germline trimming cut 5 bases from V and 1 base from J; bases unmatched to any gene: 6. The CDR3 consists of 18 residues. The DNA of the CDR3 is TGTGCCAGCAGCCCTAGGACTAGCGGGATGTCTGGGGCCAACGTCCTGACTTTC. As protein: CASSPRTSGMSGANVLTF.

This clone was observed once. The CDR3 DNA is TGCGCCAGCAGCCCCTCTGGACTAGCGGGAGAACGCAATGAGCAGTTCTTC. Its translation: CASSPSGLAGERNEQFF. This chain links TRBV4-3 with TRBJ2-1; 13 bases align to TRBD2. Per germline, CDR1 LGHNA and CDR2 YSLEER. V shed 4 bases and J 6 bases; nucleotides not matched to a gene: 9. The CDR3 spans 17 residues.

The J gene is TRBJ2-7, the V gene TRBV28; possibly TRBD1 for D (6 bases). Trimming took off 2 bases at V and 3 bases at J, with 11 bases between the two ends. The CDR3 is 14 amino acids. Germline V lookup: CDR1 MDHEN, CDR2 SYDVKM. The CDR3 reads CASSLPEGVYEQYF. The CDR3 DNA is TGTGCCAGCAGTTTACCAGAGGGGGTCTACGAGCAGTACTTC.

To note about this clone: A much larger clone lies one base from this, so it may be a read error. Other DNA sequences in this specimen translate into the identical CDR3. The chain recombines TRBV9 with TRBJ2-7; 7 nucleotides align to TRBD1. The CDR3 loop spans 13 amino acids. CDR1 and CDR2 from the germline V gene are SGDLS and YYNGEE. V lost 0 bases to trimming and J lost 4 bases; unmatched junction nucleotides: 1. The CDR3 DNA sequence: TGTGCCAGCAGCGTAGGGGACAGATACGAGCAGTACTTC. Translation gives CASSVGDRYEQYF.

The chain recombines TRBV30 with TRBJ2-5; 8 bases are a match to TRBD2. With the DNA end fitting TRBJ2-7 better, the J assignment may be wrong. This CDR3 region has 13 residues. In germline, CDR1 is GTSNPN, CDR2 SVGIG (reference sequence). CDR3: CACGEREKYEQYF. CDR3 bases: TGTGCATGTGGGGAGCGGGAGAAGTACGAGCAGTACTTC.

The chain links TRBV5-6 to TRBJ2-7; D gene uncertain. Germline CDR1 SGHDT, CDR2 YYEEEE. The V end was cut by 0 bases, the J end by 0 bases, with 13 bases between. This CDR3 has 16 residues. The CDR3 DNA reads TGTGCCAGCAGCTTGGAGCAGGCGTTAAGCTCCTACGAGCAGTACTTC. The encoded protein is CASSLEQALSSYEQYF.

Concerning this clone itself: This same CDR3 is encoded by further DNA sequences in the sample. The V gene is TRBV19, the J gene TRBJ2-1; no clear D gene. Trimming shortened V by 0 bases and J by 2 bases, and 2 bases separated the two germline ends. This CDR3 region has 13 residues. Germline values: CDR1 LNHDA, CDR2 SQIVND (reference sequence). The DNA of the CDR3 is TGTGCCAGTAGTATAGACACCTACAATGAGCAGTTCTTC. The encoded protein is CASSIDTYNEQFF.

The chain combines TRBV9 with TRBJ2-1, with TRBD1 identical over 9 bases. V dropped 7 bases and J dropped 4; count of bases not matched to a gene: 12. The CDR3 is 16 amino acids. CDR1 and CDR2 (germline): SGDLS, YYNGEE. The chain's CDR3 is CASGDGIQGAYNEQFF. In DNA form, the CDR3 reads TGTGCCAGCGGCGATGGTATACAGGGGGCTTACAATGAGCAGTTCTTC.

The rearrangement uses TRBV7-6 and TRBJ1-6; possible D gene TRBD1, 5 bases. Trimming left V 3 bases short and J 7 bases short, with 13 bases between. The CDR3 is 15 residues long. Germline CDR1 reads SGHVS; CDR2 reads FNYEAQ. In DNA form, the CDR3 reads TGTGCCAGCAGCTTTGGGACTATCGAGAATTCACCCCTCCACTTT. It specifies CASSFGTIENSPLHF.

As DNA, the CDR3 is TGTGCCAGCAGCTCTGCCGGGACAGATAAAAACATTCAGTACTTC. It codes for CASSSAGTDKNIQYF. The rearrangement uses TRBV11-2 and TRBJ2-4; 7 bases are shared with TRBD1. V was pared by 4 bases and J by 4 bases, with 7 bases of the junction left unmatched. Germline CDR1 reads SGHAT; CDR2 reads FQNNGV. This CDR3 has 15 amino acids. Using reference TRBV11-2 and TRBJ2-4 for the parts outside the CDR3, the full variable domain is EAGVAQSPRYKIIEKRQSVAFWCNPISGHATLYWYQQILGQGPKLLIQFQNNGVVDDSQLPKDRFSAERLKGVDSTLKIQPAKLEDSAVYLCASSSAGTDKNIQYFGAGTRLSVL.

For this clone: The sample holds other DNA sequences that translate to the same CDR3. J is TRBJ1-1 and V is TRBV6-1, with D possibly being TRBD1 (5 bases). The germline V gene has CDR1 MNHNS and CDR2 SASEGT. The CDR3 is 13 amino acids. V dropped 4 bases and J dropped 1 base, with 7 bases sitting between them. In DNA form, the CDR3 reads TGTGCCAGCAGTGCTACAGGGAACACTGAAGCTTTCTTT. This sequence encodes CASSATGNTEAFF.

A note on this clone: Other DNA sequences in the sample encode the same CDR3. V usage is TRBV5-6 and J usage is TRBJ2-1; 11 nucleotides match TRBD2. The CDR3 has 15 residues. Germline V CDR1 and CDR2: SGHDT, YYEEEE. V shed 4 bases and J 4 bases; nucleotides not matched to a gene: 4. The CDR3 nucleotides read TGTGCCAGCAGCCTCGGGACTAGCGGATACAATGAGCAGTTCTTC. Its translation is CASSLGTSGYNEQFF. The full variable domain, with the rest looked up from reference TRBV5-6 and TRBJ2-1, is DAGVTQSPTHLIKTRGQQVTLRCSPKSGHDTVSWYQQALGQGPQFIFQYYEEEERQRGNFPDRFSGHQFPNYSSELNVNALLLGDSALYLCASSLGTSGYNEQFFGPGTRLTVL.

This chain joins TRBV30 and TRBJ1-2, with D uncertain. Germline assignment: CDR1 GTSNPN and CDR2 SVGIG (reference sequence). V lost 2 bases to trimming and J lost 2 bases, with 9 bases between them. The CDR3 length is 13 residues. Here the CDR3 DNA reads TGTGCCTGGAGTTTAGAGGGAAACTATGGCTACACCTTC. It specifies CAWSLEGNYGYTF.

The chain employs TRBV7-8 and TRBJ1-1; weak D call: TRBD1 (5 bases). V was cut by 2 bases and J by 4 bases, with 14 bases left in between. The CDR3 spans 15 residues. Germline-derived CDR1 and CDR2 are SGHVS and FQNEAQ. In nucleotides, the CDR3 is TGTGCCAGCAGCTTAACTCAGGGAGAGGTCACTGAAGCTTTCTTT. Residues: CASSLTQGEVTEAFF.

The chain recombines TRBV28 with TRBJ2-5, with a weak D call TRBD2 (6 bases). The CDR3 runs to 15 residues. Germline V lookup: CDR1 MDHEN, CDR2 SYDVKM. Trimming took 3 bases from V and 2 from J, leaving 13 bases between them. The CDR3 DNA is TGTGCCAGCAGTTTTCGGCTAGCGTTTCAAGAGACCCAGTACTTC. Protein: CASSFRLAFQETQYF.

This chain connects TRBV6-5 to TRBJ1-2; D perhaps matches TRBD1 (6 bases). V shed 2 bases and J shed 4 bases, with 11 bases lying between them. This CDR3 spans 14 amino acids. Germline V gene lookup returns CDR1 MNHEY and CDR2 SVGAGI. CDR3 protein: CASSYAGQSYGYTF. The CDR3 DNA reads as TGTGCCAGCAGTTACGCCGGACAGTCCTATGGCTACACCTTC.

V usage is TRBV27 and J usage is TRBJ1-4; D unresolved. The CDR3 consists of 16 residues. V lost 4 bases, J lost 7 bases, and 19 bases lay in between. Germline CDR1 and CDR2: MNHEY and SMNVEV (reference sequence). The DNA for the CDR3 is TGTGCCAGCAGTTCCCTCGGGGTGGGTTATATTGAAAAACTGTTTTTT. Its translation: CASSSLGVGYIEKLFF.

The rearrangement uses TRBV4-3 and TRBJ2-7; possible D gene TRBD1, 6 bases. The germline V gene has CDR1 LGHNA and CDR2 YSLEER. V lost 4 bases, J lost 0 bases, and 10 bases lay in between. The CDR3 spans 14 residues. The CDR3 here is CASSLVDSSYEQYF. In nucleotides, the CDR3 is TGCGCCAGCAGCCTAGTGGACAGCTCCTACGAGCAGTACTTC.

J is TRBJ1-5 and V is TRBV10-3, with D possibly being TRBD1 (6 bases). V lost 6 bases to trimming and J lost 2 bases, with 14 bases between them. CDR1 ENHRY and CDR2 SYGVKD come from the germline V gene. This CDR3 region has 15 residues. The CDR3 is CAISHRVKGNQPQHF. CDR3 coding DNA: TGTGCCATCAGCCACAGGGTGAAGGGCAATCAGCCCCAGCATTTT.

The chain employs TRBV5-1 and TRBJ2-7; D is uncertain. Germline assignment: CDR1 SGHRS and CDR2 YFSETQ. The V and J ends lost 3 bases and 2 bases respectively, with 9 bases between them. The CDR3 contains 13 residues. Here the CDR3 reads CASSYEPTYEQYF. CDR3 in DNA: TGCGCCAGCAGCTATGAACCGACCTACGAGCAGTACTTC.

This clone was found once. The rearrangement joins TRBV5-4 to TRBJ2-3; D is perhaps TRBD2 (7 bases). CDR3 length: 13 amino acids. V gave up 3 bases and J gave up 14 bases, with 19 bases separating them. Germline V gene data show CDR1 as SGHNT and CDR2 as YYREEE (reference sequence). The CDR3 here is CASSWGGLRSWYF. The CDR3 DNA follows: TGTGCCAGCAGCTGGGGGGGCTTACGCAGTTGGTATTTT.

The V call is TRBV5-1, the J call TRBJ1-2; D gene uncertain. Trimming left V 0 bases short and J 4 bases short, with 10 bases between. Germline CDR1 is SGHRS and CDR2 is YFSETQ. This CDR3 region has 14 residues. The CDR3 nucleotides read TGCGCCAGCAGCTTGGCATCAGAGGGCTATGGCTACACCTTC. It yields the protein CASSLASEGYGYTF.

CDR3 nucleotide sequence: TGTGCCAGCAGCCGAACCTATATCGACTACAATGAGCAGTTCTTC. Its translation is CASSRTYIDYNEQFF. The chain couples TRBV7-9 to TRBJ2-1; no definite D call. Trimming left V 5 bases short and J 3 bases short, with 14 bases between. CDR1 and CDR2 from the germline V gene are SEHNR and FQNEAQ (reference sequence). CDR3 length equals 15 residues.

The chain joins TRBV4-1 to TRBJ2-7, with 8 positions matching TRBD1. CDR1 is MGHRA and CDR2 is YSYEKL in the germline V gene. Trimming removed 1 base from V and 0 bases from J; junction bases left unmatched: 5. The CDR3 loop spans 16 amino acids. The DNA for the CDR3 is TGCGCCAGCAGCCAAGGGGGACAGGCAAACTCCTACGAGCAGTACTTC. Translation: CASSQGGQANSYEQYF.

V usage is TRBV30 and J usage is TRBJ1-5; D perhaps matches TRBD1 (5 bases). Trimming took 2 bases from V and 2 from J, leaving 16 bases between them. There are 16 residues in the CDR3. Germline loops: CDR1 GTSNPN, CDR2 SVGIG (reference sequence). In DNA, the CDR3 is TGTGCCTGGAGTCTTCCGGGGCTTGTAGGCAATCAGCCCCAGCATTTT. It yields the protein CAWSLPGLVGNQPQHF.

The chain recombines TRBV5-1 with TRBJ2-3; D perhaps matches TRBD1 (6 bases). V was clipped by 4 bases and J by 6 bases, with 21 bases between them. Germline V gene data show CDR1 as SGHRS and CDR2 as YFSETQ. The CDR3 is 16 residues long. The CDR3 DNA reads TGCGCCAGCAGCCCGGACTTTAGGCCCCAGGGGGATACGCAGTATTTT. This codes for CASSPDFRPQGDTQYF.

The chain links TRBV27 to TRBJ1-1, with 7 bases matching TRBD1. This CDR3 spans 14 amino acids. The V gene's germline CDR1 is MNHEY and CDR2 SMNVEV (reference sequence). The junction had 3 bases not matched to a gene; V was cut back by 4 bases and J by 1 base. The CDR3 sequence: CASSSGTENTEAFF. CDR3 nucleotides: TGTGCCAGCAGTTCCGGGACAGAGAACACTGAAGCTTTCTTT.